These 15 T cell receptor beta chains share one sample of origin, sequenced in a study of blood T cell repertoires in COVID-19. Assay used: immunoSEQ multiplex PCR; TCRdb lists only in-frame clones, some missing. The profile shows 270,000 or so clones, about nine tenths of them singletons. What was sequenced was peripheral blood. The receptors shown here come from a woman aged 25 to 39 with COVID-19, enrolled during active disease.

V and J are TRBV6-5 and TRBJ2-5; possible D gene TRBD2, 5 bases. The CDR3 is made up of 11 amino acids. Germline assignment: CDR1 MNHEY and CDR2 SVGAGI. With 5 bases removed from V and 12 bases from J, the gap between germline ends came to 13 bases. The CDR3: CASSRGSPEYF. The CDR3 nucleotides are TGTGCCAGCAGTCGCGGGTCACCCGAGTACTTC.

V and J are TRBV11-2 and TRBJ1-1; tentatively, D is TRBD1 (5 bases). Germline CDR1 reads SGHAT; CDR2 reads FQNNGV. V was pared by 0 bases and J by 5 bases, with 13 bases between. CDR3 length: 15 amino acids. The CDR3 region is CASSLDGQGFTEAFF. DNA for the CDR3: TGTGCCAGCAGCTTAGACGGCCAGGGTTTTACTGAAGCTTTCTTT.

This clone was counted a single time. The chain is built from TRBV4-1 and TRBJ1-5; D gene ambiguous. The CDR3 consists of 14 residues. CDR1 is MGHRA, CDR2 YSYEKL, per germline. The V gene lost 0 bases and the J gene lost 2 bases, with 5 bases spanning the gap. CDR3 in DNA: TGCGCCAGCAGCCAAGAGGAGGGCAATCAGCCCCAGCATTTT. This sequence encodes CASSQEEGNQPQHF.

The chain is built from TRBV7-9 and TRBJ2-4; TRBD2 matches at 9 bases. V shed 0 bases, J shed 1 base, and the junction held 10 bases outside the gene matches. The germline V gene has CDR1 SEHNR and CDR2 FQNEAQ (reference sequence). The length of the CDR3 is 19 residues. CDR3 DNA sequence: TGTGCCAGCAGCTTAGCGACTAGCGGTCGTCTTGGGGCCAAAAACATTCAGTACTTC. This translates into CASSLATSGRLGAKNIQYF.

The rearrangement uses TRBV7-6 and TRBJ1-2; 12 nucleotides agree with TRBD1. CDR1 and CDR2 from the germline V gene are SGHVS and FNYEAQ. With V trimmed by 5 bases and J by 4 bases, 5 bases remained unmatched. The CDR3 has 15 residues. The chain's CDR3 is CASSHGTGGIYGYTF. In nucleotides, the CDR3 is TGTGCCAGCAGCCACGGGACAGGGGGCATCTATGGCTACACCTTC.

The CDR3 nucleotides read TGTGCCAGCAGCCCGGGGACAGGATTCGAGCAGTACTTC. Encoded protein: CASSPGTGFEQYF. The chain is built from TRBV3-1 (or the pseudogene TRBV3-2) and TRBJ2-7; TRBD1 aligns across 8 bases. The germline V gene has CDR1 LGHDT and CDR2 YNNKEL (reference sequence). The CDR3 runs 13 residues. Unmatched junction bases numbered 5, after V lost 4 bases and J lost 6 bases.

The J gene is TRBJ1-4, the V gene TRBV2; D perhaps matches TRBD1 (6 bases). CDR1 and CDR2 from the germline V gene are SNHLY and FYNNEI. The CDR3 sequence is 15 residues long. The V and J ends lost 0 bases and 7 bases respectively, with 12 bases between them. The CDR3 DNA reads as TGTGCCAGCAGTGAAGCGGCAGGGGCTGGTGAAAAACTGTTTTTT. This sequence encodes CASSEAAGAGEKLFF.

The V and J genes are TRBV10-1 and TRBJ1-1; D may be TRBD1 (5 bases). Per germline, CDR1 WNHNN and CDR2 SYGVQD (reference sequence). The CDR3 extends over 15 amino acids. The ends were cut back, 0 bases at V and 1 base at J, with 9 bases in the middle. The CDR3 DNA follows: TGCGCCAGCAGTGAGTCGAACAGGCCGAACACTGAAGCTTTCTTT. Protein sequence: CASSESNRPNTEAFF.

The chain carries TRBV19 and TRBJ2-7; 8 bases map to TRBD1. The CDR3 totals 14 residues. V dropped 5 bases and J dropped 1; count of bases not matched to a gene: 4. CDR1 and CDR2 (germline): LNHDA, SQIVND (reference sequence). Here the CDR3 DNA reads TGTGCCAGTAGTTGGACAGGGACTTCCTACGAGCAGTACTTC. Translated, it gives CASSWTGTSYEQYF.

CDR3 sequence (DNA): TGTGCCAGCAGCTTAACGCTGGGGGGGGCGATCAGGAAGACCCAGTACTTC. Protein: CASSLTLGGAIRKTQYF. The genes are TRBV7-2 and TRBJ2-5; D possibly corresponds to TRBD2 (7 bases). The V gene lost 2 bases and the J gene lost 6 bases, with 22 bases spanning the gap. This CDR3 spans 17 amino acids. Germline CDR1 SGHTA, CDR2 FQGNSA.

The V and J genes are TRBV2 and TRBJ1-5; 7 bases agree with TRBD1. Germline V gives CDR1 SNHLY, CDR2 FYNNEI. This CDR3 comprises 17 residues. The ends lost 3 bases at V and 6 bases at J; junction bases unmatched: 14. CDR3 loop: CASSDQIDREIGQPQHF. CDR3 nucleotide sequence: TGTGCCAGCAGTGATCAAATAGACAGGGAAATCGGTCAGCCCCAGCATTTT.

The V and J genes are TRBV6-2 or TRBV6-3 and TRBJ1-1; possibly TRBD1 for D (6 bases). Germline V CDR1 and CDR2: MNHEY, SVGEGT. There are 13 residues in the CDR3. Trimming removed 4 bases from V and 3 bases from J, with 9 bases in between. CDR3 coding DNA: TGTGCCAGCAGTTTGACAGGCCACACTGAAGCTTTCTTT. It encodes CASSLTGHTEAFF.

The chain carries TRBV15 and TRBJ2-3; 11 bases align to TRBD2. V trimming: 3 bases; J trimming: 1 base; junction bases outside the gene matches: 3. The germline gives CDR1 LNHNV, CDR2 YYDKDF (reference sequence). The CDR3 loop spans 16 amino acids. CDR3 loop: CATSRAGLAGTDTQYF. Here the CDR3 DNA reads TGTGCCACCAGCAGGGCGGGACTAGCGGGCACAGATACGCAGTATTTT. The full variable domain, with the rest looked up from reference TRBV15 and TRBJ2-3, is DAMVIQNPRYQVTQFGKPVTLSCSQTLNHNVMYWYQQKSSQAPKLLFHYYDKDFNNEADTPDNFQSRRPNTSFCFLDIRSPGLGDTAMYLCATSRAGLAGTDTQYFGPGTRLTVL.

The chain links TRBV27 to TRBJ1-6; D gene unclear. CDR1 is MNHEY, CDR2 SMNVEV, per germline (reference sequence). V was cut by 5 bases and J by 3 bases, with 5 bases left in between. The CDR3 totals 13 residues. This chain's CDR3 is CASSPHYNSPLHF. CDR3 coding DNA: TGTGCCAGCAGTCCCCACTATAATTCACCCCTCCACTTT.

The V gene is TRBV29-1, the J gene TRBJ2-1, with D maybe TRBD2 (6 bases). The CDR3 has 13 amino acids. Germline V gene sequence: CDR1 SQVTM, CDR2 ANQGSEA. V lost 7 bases and J lost 2, with 12 bases in between. CDR3 protein: CSGRDFTYNEQFF. CDR3 DNA: TGCAGCGGGCGGGACTTTACCTACAATGAGCAGTTCTTC.